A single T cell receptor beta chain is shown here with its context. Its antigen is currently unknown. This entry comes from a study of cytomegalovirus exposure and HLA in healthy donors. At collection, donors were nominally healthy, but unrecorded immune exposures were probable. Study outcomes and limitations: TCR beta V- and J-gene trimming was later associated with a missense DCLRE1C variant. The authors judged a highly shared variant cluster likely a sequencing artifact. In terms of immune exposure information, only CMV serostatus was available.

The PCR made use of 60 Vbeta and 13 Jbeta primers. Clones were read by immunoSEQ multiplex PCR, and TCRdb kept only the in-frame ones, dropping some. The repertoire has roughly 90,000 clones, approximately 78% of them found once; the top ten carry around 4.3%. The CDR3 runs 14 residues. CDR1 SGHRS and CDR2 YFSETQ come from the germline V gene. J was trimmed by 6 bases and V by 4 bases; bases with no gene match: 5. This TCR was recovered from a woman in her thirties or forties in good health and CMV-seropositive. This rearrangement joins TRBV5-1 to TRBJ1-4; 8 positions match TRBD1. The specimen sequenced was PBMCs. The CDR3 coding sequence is TGCGCCAGCAGCACCGCAGGGGGCTATGAAAAACTGTTTTTT. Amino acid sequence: CASSTAGGYEKLFF.